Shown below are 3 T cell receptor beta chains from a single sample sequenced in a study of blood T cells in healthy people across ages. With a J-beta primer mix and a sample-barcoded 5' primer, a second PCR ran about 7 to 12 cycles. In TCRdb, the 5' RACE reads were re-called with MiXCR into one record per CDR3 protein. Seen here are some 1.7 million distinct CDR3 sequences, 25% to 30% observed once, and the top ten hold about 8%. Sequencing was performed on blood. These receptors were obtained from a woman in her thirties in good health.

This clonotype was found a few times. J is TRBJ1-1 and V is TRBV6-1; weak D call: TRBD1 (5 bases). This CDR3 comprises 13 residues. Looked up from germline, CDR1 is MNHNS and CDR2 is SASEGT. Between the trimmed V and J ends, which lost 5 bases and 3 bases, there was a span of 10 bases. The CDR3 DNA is TGTGCCAGCAGTAAAGGGGTGGACACTGAAGCTTTCTTT. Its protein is CASSKGVDTEAFF.

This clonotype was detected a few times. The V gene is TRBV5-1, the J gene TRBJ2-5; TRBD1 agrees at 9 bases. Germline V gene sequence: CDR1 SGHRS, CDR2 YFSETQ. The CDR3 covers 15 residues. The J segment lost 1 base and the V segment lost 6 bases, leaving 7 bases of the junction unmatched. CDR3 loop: CASTSGTGPQETQYF. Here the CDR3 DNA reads TGCGCCAGCACGTCCGGGACAGGGCCCCAAGAGACCCAGTACTTC. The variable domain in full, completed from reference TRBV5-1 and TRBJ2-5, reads KAGVTQTPRYLIKTRGQQVTLSCSPISGHRSVSWYQQTPGQGLQFLFEYFSETQRNKGNFPGRFSGRQFSNSRSEMNVSTLELGDSALYLCASTSGTGPQETQYFGPGTRLLVL.

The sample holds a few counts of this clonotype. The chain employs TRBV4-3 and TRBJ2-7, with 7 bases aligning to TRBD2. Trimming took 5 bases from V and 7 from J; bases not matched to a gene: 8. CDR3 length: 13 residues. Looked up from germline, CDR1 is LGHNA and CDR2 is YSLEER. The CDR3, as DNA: TGCGCCAGCAGCGGGGCAGTGGGGGGGGAGCAGTACTTC. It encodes CASSGAVGGEQYF.